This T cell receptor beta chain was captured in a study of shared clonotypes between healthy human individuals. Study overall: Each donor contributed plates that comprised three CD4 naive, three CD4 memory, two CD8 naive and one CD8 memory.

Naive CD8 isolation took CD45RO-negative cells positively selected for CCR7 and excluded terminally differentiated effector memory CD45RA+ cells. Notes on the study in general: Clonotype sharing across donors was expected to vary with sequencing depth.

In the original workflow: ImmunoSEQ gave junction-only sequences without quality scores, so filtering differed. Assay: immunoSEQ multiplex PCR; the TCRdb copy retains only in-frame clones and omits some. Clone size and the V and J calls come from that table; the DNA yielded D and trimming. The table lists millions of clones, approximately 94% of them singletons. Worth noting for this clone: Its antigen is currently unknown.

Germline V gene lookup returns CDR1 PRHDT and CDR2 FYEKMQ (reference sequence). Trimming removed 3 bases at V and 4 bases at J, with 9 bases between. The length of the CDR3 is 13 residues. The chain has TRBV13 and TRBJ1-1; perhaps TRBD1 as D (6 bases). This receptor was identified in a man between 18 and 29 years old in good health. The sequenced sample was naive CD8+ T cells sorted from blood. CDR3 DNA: TGTGCCAGCAGCTTTGCAGGGGCCACTGAAGCTTTCTTT. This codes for CASSFAGATEAFF.